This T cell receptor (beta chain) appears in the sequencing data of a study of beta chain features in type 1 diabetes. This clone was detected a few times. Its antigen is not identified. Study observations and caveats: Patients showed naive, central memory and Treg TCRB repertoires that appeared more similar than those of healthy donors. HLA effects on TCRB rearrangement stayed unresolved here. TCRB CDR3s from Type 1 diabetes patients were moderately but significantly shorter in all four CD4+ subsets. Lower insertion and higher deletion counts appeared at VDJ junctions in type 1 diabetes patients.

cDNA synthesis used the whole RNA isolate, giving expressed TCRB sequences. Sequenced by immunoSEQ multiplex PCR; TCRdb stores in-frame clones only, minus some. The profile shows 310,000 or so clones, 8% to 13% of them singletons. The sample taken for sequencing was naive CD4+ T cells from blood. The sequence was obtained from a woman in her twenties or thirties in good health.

In DNA, the CDR3 is TGTGCCAGCAGCGGAGTTGGACAGGGGAATTCCTACGAGCAGTACTTC. Its protein product is CASSGVGQGNSYEQYF. The rearrangement links TRBV5-6 to TRBJ2-7, with TRBD1 matching 9 bases. Germline V lookup: CDR1 SGHDT, CDR2 YYEEEE. The CDR3 consists of 16 residues. Losses at the gene ends were 4 bases for V and 1 base for J; bases not matched to a gene: 9.